Detailed here is one T cell receptor beta chain. There are 12 residues in the CDR3. Deletions cut 0 bases from V and 2 bases from J, with 3 bases between. From germline, CDR1 is SQVTM and CDR2 ANQGSEA. This record belongs to a study of CD8 T cells in Susac syndrome. Study context: Within the sequenced group of Susac syndrome patients, roughly 6 showed active disease and about 8 were in remission.

Random-hexamer reverse transcription was applied to 0.5 to 1 ug RNA. The immunoSEQ assay covered 54 Vbeta and 13 Jbeta segments for CDR3. Using its own MiXCR run on the immunoSEQ multiplex PCR reads, TCRdb lists one record per CDR3 protein. The data show under 200,000 distinct CDR3 sequences, around nine tenths seen once. The gene calls are TRBV29-1 and TRBJ2-3; D remains unclear. Input material: CD4+ T cells from PBMCs. This receptor was obtained from a human donor with Susac syndrome. The CDR3 region is CSVEDSTDTQYF. CDR3 DNA sequence: TGCAGCGTTGAAGACTCCACAGATACGCAGTATTTT.